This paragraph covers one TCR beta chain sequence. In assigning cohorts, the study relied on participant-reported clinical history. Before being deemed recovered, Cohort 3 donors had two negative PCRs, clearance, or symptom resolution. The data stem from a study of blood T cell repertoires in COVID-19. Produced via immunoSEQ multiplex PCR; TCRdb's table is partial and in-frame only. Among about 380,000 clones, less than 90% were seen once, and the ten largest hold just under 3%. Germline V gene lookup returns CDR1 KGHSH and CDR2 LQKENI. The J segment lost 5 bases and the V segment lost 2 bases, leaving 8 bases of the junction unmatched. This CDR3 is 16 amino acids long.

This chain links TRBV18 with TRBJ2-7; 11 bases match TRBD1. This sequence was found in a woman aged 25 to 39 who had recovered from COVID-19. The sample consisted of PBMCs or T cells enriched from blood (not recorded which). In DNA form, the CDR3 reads TGTGCCAGCTCACCATCTGGACAGGGGGCTAGGGACGAGCAGTACTTC. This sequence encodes CASSPSGQGARDEQYF.